This T cell receptor (beta chain) derives from a study of T cells after yellow fever vaccination. Study-level results: There was a small share of clonotypes that showed up in both the CD4 and CD8 compartments.

The J segment lost 2 bases and the V segment lost 8 bases, leaving 10 bases of the junction unmatched. Germline V CDR1 and CDR2: DFQATT, SNEGSKA (reference sequence). The CDR3 consists of 14 residues. This clonotype was detected a few times. Antigen specificity is unknown. Generation of TCR cDNA used 5'RACE template switching (which added a universal primer site and UMIs). MiXCR, run by TCRdb on the 5' RACE reads, gives a single entry per CDR3 protein. This sample carries 250,000 to 400,000 distinct CDR3 sequences, 4.1% of them seen once, and the ten largest clones take approximately 25%. The chain links TRBV20-1 to TRBJ2-3, with 7 positions matching TRBD1. Sequencing used PBMCs, obtained 5 days after the yellow fever booster vaccination. The source of this sequence is a man younger than 35 who received the YFV17D yellow fever vaccine. CDR3 bases: TGCAGTACGAACAGGGGCAGGGACACAGATACGCAGTATTTT. This sequence encodes CSTNRGRDTDTQYF.